The clone carrying this TCR beta chain was seen more than once but under ten times. Its target is not known. Sequencing in the ViraFEST assay came after antigen-specific CD4+ T cells had been expanded with viral peptide pools, which were used to stimulate PBMC. A 10-day culture period preceded the isolation of CD4+ T cells. PCR showed that the person got SARS-CoV-2 infection at some point between March and December 2020. This CDR3 is 13 amino acids long. The V and J ends lost 5 bases and 8 bases respectively, with 10 bases between them. This sample stems from a study of vaccination effects on CD4 cells after COVID-19. Study background: From a couple of convalescent patients, samples were taken 16 days and one week before vaccination.

Repertoires were generated with immunoSEQ multiplex PCR, while TCRdb's copy carries only in-frame clones and drops some. The data hold around 30,000 clones, with 69% observed a single time. The V and J genes are TRBV12-3 or TRBV12-4 and TRBJ1-6, with TRBD1 as a possible D gene (5 bases). This sequence originates from a human donor who had a prior SARS-CoV-2 infection. The starting material was CD4+ T cells from PBMCs cultured with SARS-CoV-2 spike peptides, obtained before COVID-19 vaccination. The chain's CDR3 is CASSGDLDSPLHF. As DNA, the CDR3 is TGTGCCAGCAGTGGGGACCTGGATTCACCCCTCCACTTT.